This T cell receptor (beta chain) was recovered during a study of cytotoxic CD8 clonotypes in ibrutinib-treated CLL. The assay was immunoSEQ multiplex PCR, and TCRdb's table has in-frame clones only and misses some. The sample shows 60,000 or so clones, roughly 59% of them seen only once. To note about this clone: Its target is not known.

Broader study findings: Patients showed higher baseline clonality than age-matched healthy donors, and it tracked circulating CD8+ T-cell counts.

Trimming removed 5 bases from V and 4 bases from J, with 5 bases in between. The V gene's germline CDR1 is SEHNR and CDR2 FQNEAQ (reference sequence). This CDR3 is built from 11 residues. Sequencing used PBMCs, obtained after 12 months of ibrutinib treatment. The genes are TRBV7-9 and TRBJ2-5; D may be TRBD1 (5 bases). This TCR came from a human donor with chronic lymphocytic leukemia. CDR3 amino acids: CASSQGETQYF. The CDR3 region has the DNA TGTGCCAGCAGCCAGGGAGAGACCCAGTACTTC. Supplemented by reference TRBV7-9 and TRBJ2-5, the full variable domain reads DTGVSQNPRHKITKRGQNVTFRCDPISEHNRLYWYRQTLGQGPEFLTYFQNEAQLEKSRLLSDRFSAERPKGSFSTLEIQRTEQGDSAMYLCASSQGETQYFGPGTRLLVL.